This T cell receptor beta chain was recovered during a study of post-analysis software for immune sequencing data. Overall study findings and caveats: About 5 TRBV segments, including TRBV5-6, TRBV5-1 and TRBV20-1, were more frequent in patients than controls. Pronounced co-clustering by F measure was evident among identically batched samples.

Details on this clonotype: Its antigen remains unknown.

V lost 4 bases and J 0 bases, leaving 16 bases between the germline ends. CDR3 length equals 17 residues. Looked up from germline, CDR1 is SGDLS and CDR2 is YYNGEE. TCR beta libraries were prepared from cDNA with unique molecular identifiers. The authors obtained 400,000 to 600,000 cDNA molecules from about 0.94 to 9.7 million T cells. TCRdb recomputed calls from the PCR reads with MiXCR, one row per CDR3 protein. The sample includes fewer than 850,000 distinct CDR3 sequences, 25% to 30% of them seen just once. V usage is TRBV9 and J usage is TRBJ2-2; D remains ambiguous. The material sequenced was blood. The source is a girl aged 10-17 years with multiple sclerosis. The DNA of the CDR3 is TGTGCCAGCAGCCGATCCGACAACGGCGCGAACACCGGGGAGCTGTTTTTT. This sequence encodes CASSRSDNGANTGELFF.